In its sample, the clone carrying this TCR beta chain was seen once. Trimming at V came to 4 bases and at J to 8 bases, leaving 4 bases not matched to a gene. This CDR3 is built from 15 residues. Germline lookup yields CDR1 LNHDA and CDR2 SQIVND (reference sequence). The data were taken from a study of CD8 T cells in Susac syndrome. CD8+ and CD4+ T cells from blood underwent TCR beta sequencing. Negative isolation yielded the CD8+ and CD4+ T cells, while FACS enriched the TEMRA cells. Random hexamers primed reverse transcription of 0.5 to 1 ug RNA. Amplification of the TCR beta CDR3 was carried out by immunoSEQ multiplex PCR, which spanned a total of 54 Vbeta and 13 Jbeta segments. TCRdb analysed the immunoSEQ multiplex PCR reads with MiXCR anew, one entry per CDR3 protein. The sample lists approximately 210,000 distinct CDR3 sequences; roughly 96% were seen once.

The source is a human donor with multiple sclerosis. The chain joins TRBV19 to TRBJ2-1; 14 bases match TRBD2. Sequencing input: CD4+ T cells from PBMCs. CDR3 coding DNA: TGTGCCAGTAGTACGACTAGCGGGGGGGCGTATGAGCAGTTCTTC. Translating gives CASSTTSGGAYEQFF.